This entry lists 18 T cell receptor beta chains sequenced from one sample in a study of blood T cell repertoires in COVID-19. Repertoires were generated with immunoSEQ multiplex PCR, while TCRdb's copy carries only in-frame clones and drops some. Of tens of thousands of clones listed, 85% to 90% are singletons. Sequences were obtained from peripheral blood. Receptors originate from a man in his 70s with active or convalescent COVID-19.

This chain links TRBV7-8 with TRBJ1-2, with D possibly matching TRBD1 (6 bases). Germline CDR1 reads SGHVS; CDR2 reads FQNEAQ. The V end was cut by 3 bases, the J end by 4 bases, with 21 bases between. This CDR3 comprises 17 residues. The CDR3 DNA is TGTGCCAGCAGCTTTAGACAGGACTTGGAGTCTGTCTATGGCTACACCTTC. It codes for CASSFRQDLESVYGYTF.

This chain uses TRBV4-1 with TRBJ2-1; unclear D gene. The V and J ends lost 0 bases and 10 bases respectively, with 19 bases between them. Germline V gene lookup returns CDR1 MGHRA and CDR2 YSYEKL. This CDR3 region has 16 residues. DNA of the CDR3: TGCGCCAGCAGCCAAGAATACAGAATTGCTCCTTGGGAGCAGTTCTTC. This sequence encodes CASSQEYRIAPWEQFF.

The V and J genes are TRBV5-4 and TRBJ2-1, with a possible D match to TRBD1 (5 bases). V lost 0 bases, J lost 10 bases, and 11 bases lay in between. Germline CDR1 reads SGHNT; CDR2 reads YYREEE (reference sequence). This CDR3 contains 13 residues. The CDR3 nucleotides read TGTGCCAGCAGCTTGGACACAGGCGGCGAGCAGTTCTTC. It specifies CASSLDTGGEQFF.

The J gene is TRBJ2-7, the V gene TRBV27; the D is unclear. V was clipped by 6 bases and J by 7 bases, with 16 bases between them. In germline, CDR1 is MNHEY, CDR2 SMNVEV (reference sequence). CDR3 length equals 13 residues. The CDR3 region is CASRGPYQEEQYF. CDR3 in DNA: TGTGCCAGCAGGGGCCCCTACCAGGAAGAGCAGTACTTC.

The gene calls are TRBV5-4 and TRBJ2-7; 11 bases fit TRBD2. Germline V gene data show CDR1 as SGHNT and CDR2 as YYREEE (reference sequence). The CDR3 extends over 16 amino acids. V was clipped by 4 bases and J by 0 bases; unmatched bases: 6. The DNA for the CDR3 is TGTGCCAGCAGCGCGACTAGCGGGATGAGCTCCTACGAGCAGTACTTC. Translation: CASSATSGMSSYEQYF.

The V gene is TRBV7-6, the J gene TRBJ2-1; the match to TRBD2 covers 10 bases. CDR1 is SGHVS and CDR2 is FNYEAQ in the germline V gene. J lost 9 bases, V lost 3 bases, and 8 bases had no gene match. This CDR3 contains 15 residues. As DNA, the CDR3 is TGTGCCAGCAGCTTTCGGCTAGCGGGAGACGGTGAGCAGTTCTTC. The encoded protein is CASSFRLAGDGEQFF.

The rearrangement joins TRBV27 to TRBJ1-4; maybe TRBD1 (6 bases). From germline, CDR1 is MNHEY and CDR2 SMNVEV (reference sequence). Trimming pared 4 bases from V and 1 base from J, leaving 13 bases between. This CDR3 spans 16 amino acids. The CDR3 DNA sequence: TGTGCCAGCAGTTCCCGAATCAGGGGAACTAATGAAAAACTGTTTTTT. This translates into CASSSRIRGTNEKLFF.

The CDR3 DNA follows: TGTGCCAGCAGCCCACCGGGACACAGACCTAACTATGGCTACACCTTC. It specifies CASSPPGHRPNYGYTF. The chain employs TRBV5-6 and TRBJ1-2, with D possibly matching TRBD1 (6 bases). The CDR3 has 16 residues. CDR1 and CDR2 (germline): SGHDT, YYEEEE. The V and J ends lost 4 bases and 0 bases respectively, with 16 bases between them.

The genes are TRBV9 and TRBJ1-3, with D tentatively TRBD1 (5 bases). The CDR3 is 13 residues long. V was shortened by 3 bases and J by 5 bases, with 9 bases between the two germline ends. The germline CDR1 and CDR2 sequences are SGDLS and YYNGEE. The CDR3 bases are TGTGCCAGCAGCGGTTGGACAAGAAACACCATATATTTT. This encodes CASSGWTRNTIYF.

The chain carries TRBV7-2 and TRBJ1-6, with D possibly TRBD1 on 5 matching bases. The CDR3 covers 15 residues. V lost 0 bases, J lost 7 bases, and 10 bases lay in between. CDR1 is SGHTA, CDR2 FQGNSA, per germline. DNA of the CDR3: TGTGCCAGCAGCTTAGCAGGGGCCCTGAATTCACCCCTCCACTTT. It yields the protein CASSLAGALNSPLHF. Together with reference TRBV7-2 and TRBJ1-6, the CDR3 gives the full variable domain: GAGVSQSPSNKVTEKGKDVELRCDPISGHTALYWYRQSLGQGLEFLIYFQGNSAPDKSGLPSDRFSAERTGGSVSTLTIQRTQQEDSAVYLCASSLAGALNSPLHFGNGTRLTVT.

This clone has just one count. The rearrangement joins TRBV28 to TRBJ1-2, with D possibly matching TRBD1 (5 bases). Per germline, CDR1 MDHEN and CDR2 SYDVKM. Trimming took 4 bases from V and 2 from J, leaving 5 bases between them. The CDR3 has 12 residues. The CDR3 spells CASSWGNYGYTF. Here the CDR3 DNA reads TGTGCCAGCAGTTGGGGCAACTATGGCTACACCTTC.

CDR3 bases: TGTGCCAGCGGAAGGAGAGCGAAAGTTGGCTACACCTTC. Translated, it gives CASGRRAKVGYTF. This rearrangement joins TRBV28 to TRBJ1-2; D remains unclear. Trimming removed 8 bases from V and 7 bases from J, with 17 bases in between. This CDR3 has 13 amino acids. CDR1 and CDR2 (germline): MDHEN, SYDVKM.

This clone was counted between two and nine times. The chain recombines TRBV11-2 with TRBJ1-1, with D perhaps matching TRBD1 (5 bases). CDR3 length: 13 residues. V was pared by 7 bases and J by 1 base, with 10 bases between. Germline V gives CDR1 SGHAT, CDR2 FQNNGV. The CDR3 loop is CASNIRENTEAFF. The CDR3 DNA reads TGTGCCAGCAACATCAGGGAGAACACTGAAGCTTTCTTT.

V usage is TRBV29-1 and J usage is TRBJ2-2; 7 bases line up with TRBD1. With 4 bases clipped from V and 5 bases from J, the junction kept 10 bases outside the gene matches. CDR1 is SQVTM, CDR2 ANQGSEA, per germline. This CDR3 spans 15 amino acids. CDR3 sequence reads: CSVVLAGTATGELFF. The DNA for the CDR3 is TGCAGCGTTGTTCTGGCCGGGACAGCAACCGGGGAGCTGTTTTTT.

The rearrangement uses TRBV18 and TRBJ1-1; 12 nucleotides match TRBD1. Germline CDR1 reads KGHSH; CDR2 reads LQKENI. The V and J ends lost 2 bases and 4 bases, in that order; junction bases with no gene match: 11. This CDR3 has 18 residues. CDR3 amino acids: CASSPNPGQGARATEAFF. CDR3 in DNA: TGTGCCAGCTCACCAAACCCGGGACAGGGGGCTCGGGCCACTGAAGCTTTCTTT.

The chain has TRBV9 and TRBJ2-3; D call uncertain. Trimming cost V 6 bases and J 0 bases, with 14 bases left between them. CDR3 size: 15 residues. The germline V gene encodes CDR1 SGDLS and CDR2 YYNGEE. The CDR3, as DNA: TGTGCCAGCACCGCTGGCGGCGCGAGCACAGATACGCAGTATTTT. It yields the protein CASTAGGASTDTQYF.

The rearrangement joins TRBV11-2 to TRBJ1-6; the D gene is possibly TRBD1 (5 bases). Germline V gene lookup returns CDR1 SGHAT and CDR2 FQNNGV. Trimming shortened V by 6 bases and J by 5 bases, and 11 bases separated the two germline ends. The CDR3 has 14 residues. The CDR3 DNA sequence: TGTGCCAGCAGTCCCAGGGTCAATAATTCACCCCTCCACTTT. It encodes CASSPRVNNSPLHF. Based on the CDR3 plus reference TRBV11-2 and TRBJ1-6, the full variable domain is EAGVAQSPRYKIIEKRQSVAFWCNPISGHATLYWYQQILGQGPKLLIQFQNNGVVDDSQLPKDRFSAERLKGVDSTLKIQPAKLEDSAVYLCASSPRVNNSPLHFGNGTRLTVT.

The J gene is TRBJ2-3, the V gene TRBV4-2; no definite D call. Germline V lookup: CDR1 LGHNA, CDR2 YNFKEQ. The CDR3 is 16 residues long. Trimming pared 0 bases from V and 1 base from J, leaving 11 bases between. Here the CDR3 reads CASSQDSGSRTDTQYF. CDR3 DNA sequence: TGTGCCAGCAGCCAAGATTCAGGAAGCCGCACAGATACGCAGTATTTT.